These 20 T cell receptor beta chains originate from one sample sequenced in a study of blood T cell repertoires in COVID-19. The repertoire was sequenced with immunoSEQ multiplex PCR; TCRdb's copy has only in-frame clones and lacks some. Here the sample spans about 340,000 clones, approximately 83% being singletons. The specimen was PBMCs or T cells enriched from blood (not recorded which). All receptors come from a woman aged 40 to 50 with acute COVID-19.

This clone was recorded once. The rearrangement uses TRBV3-1 (or the pseudogene TRBV3-2) and TRBJ2-5, with TRBD1 matching 9 bases. The germline V gene encodes CDR1 LGHDT and CDR2 YNNKEL (reference sequence). V shed 1 base, J shed 2 bases, and the junction held 5 bases outside the gene matches. This CDR3 has 16 amino acids. CDR3 amino acids: CASSQGVTGGQETQYF. Written as DNA, the CDR3 is TGTGCCAGCAGCCAAGGCGTGACAGGGGGTCAAGAGACCCAGTACTTC.

The gene calls are TRBV13 and TRBJ2-1, with D maybe TRBD2 (5 bases). Germline CDR1 and CDR2: PRHDT and FYEKMQ (reference sequence). Trimming removed 3 bases at V and 5 bases at J, with 14 bases between. The CDR3 runs 15 residues. The CDR3 protein is CASSFSRLYDNEQFF. CDR3 DNA: TGTGCCAGCAGCTTCTCACGACTATATGACAATGAGCAGTTCTTC.

The gene calls are TRBV5-4 and TRBJ2-7; 10 positions agree with TRBD1. J gave up 3 bases and V 5 bases, and 8 bases lay outside the gene matches. Germline loops: CDR1 SGHNT, CDR2 YYREEE (reference sequence). The CDR3 consists of 15 residues. The CDR3 loop is CASRQDRGLFYEQYF. CDR3 in DNA: TGTGCCAGCAGACAAGACAGGGGGCTTTTCTACGAGCAGTACTTC.

The chain has TRBV2 and TRBJ1-1, with 8 bases matching TRBD1. The germline V gene encodes CDR1 SNHLY and CDR2 FYNNEI. The J segment lost 4 bases and the V segment lost 4 bases, leaving 2 bases of the junction unmatched. CDR3 length equals 13 residues. The CDR3 DNA sequence: TGTGCCAGCAGTGGACAGGGGCTCACTGAAGCTTTCTTT. Translation gives CASSGQGLTEAFF.

The chain has TRBV2 and TRBJ2-7; TRBD1 agrees at 7 bases. V lost 8 bases to trimming and J lost 3 bases; unmatched junction nucleotides: 7. The CDR3 has 13 residues. Germline CDR1 SNHLY, CDR2 FYNNEI. The CDR3 loop reads CASRRQGFYEQYF. The CDR3, as DNA: TGTGCCAGCCGGAGACAGGGTTTCTACGAGCAGTACTTC.

This clone was detected once. The gene calls are TRBV5-6 and TRBJ2-6; the match to TRBD1 covers 8 bases. Per the germline V gene, CDR1 is SGHDT and CDR2 is YYEEEE. With V trimmed by 6 bases and J by 3 bases, 8 bases remained unmatched. This CDR3 is built from 16 residues. The CDR3, as DNA: TGTGCCAGCAATCAGGGGGCGCATGGTGGGGCCAACGTCCTGACTTTC. This translates into CASNQGAHGGANVLTF.

The chain couples TRBV10-3 to TRBJ1-2, with 7 bases that match TRBD1. The J segment lost 2 bases and the V segment lost 6 bases, leaving 0 bases of the junction unmatched. Germline-derived CDR1 and CDR2 are ENHRY and SYGVKD. The CDR3 totals 12 residues. The CDR3 here is CAIRQGNYGYTF. CDR3 nucleotides: TGTGCCATCAGACAGGGGAACTATGGCTACACCTTC.

The chain combines TRBV25-1 with TRBJ1-4; no clear D gene. Germline loops: CDR1 MGHDK, CDR2 SYGVNS. The V and J ends lost 1 base and 4 bases respectively, with 10 bases between them. This CDR3 comprises 15 residues. CDR3 protein: CASSESMLFNEKLFF. CDR3 nucleotide sequence: TGTGCCAGCAGTGAATCTATGCTTTTTAATGAAAAACTGTTTTTT. Using reference TRBV25-1 and TRBJ1-4 for the parts outside the CDR3, the full variable domain is EADIYQTPRYLVIGTGKKITLECSQTMGHDKMYWYQQDPGMELHLIHYSYGVNSTEKGDLSSESTVSRIRTEHFPLTLESARPSHTSQYLCASSESMLFNEKLFFGSGTQLSVL.

The gene calls are TRBV28 and TRBJ1-2; the match to TRBD1 covers 7 bases. Germline V gives CDR1 MDHEN, CDR2 SYDVKM. The CDR3 length is 17 residues. V shed 5 bases and J 1 base; nucleotides not matched to a gene: 13. The CDR3 DNA sequence: TGTGCCAGCAGTACCGCGACAGGGCGCGTAGTTAACTATGGCTACACCTTC. Its protein is CASSTATGRVVNYGYTF.

This chain joins TRBV27 and TRBJ2-7; 7 bases agree with TRBD1. The length of the CDR3 is 15 residues. Trimming took 8 bases from V and 2 from J; bases not matched to a gene: 12. Per germline, CDR1 MNHEY and CDR2 SMNVEV (reference sequence). The CDR3 DNA sequence: TGTGCCAGCTCTAAGACAGGGAATATTCCCTACGAGCAGTACTTC. Translating gives CASSKTGNIPYEQYF.

In nucleotides, the CDR3 is TGTGCCAGCTCACCCTTGCGGTCGAACACCGGGGAGCTGTTTTTT. Encoded protein: CASSPLRSNTGELFF. The rearrangement links TRBV18 to TRBJ2-2; D uncertain. The CDR3 is made up of 15 amino acids. Trimming cost V 3 bases and J 0 bases, with 8 bases left between them. CDR1 KGHSH and CDR2 LQKENI come from the germline V gene.

This chain connects TRBV6-2 or TRBV6-3 to TRBJ2-2, with D perhaps TRBD1 (5 bases). The CDR3 is 18 amino acids. V was trimmed by 0 bases and J by 0 bases, leaving 14 bases between them. Germline lookup yields CDR1 MNHEY and CDR2 SVGEGT. Here the CDR3 reads CASSYSAIKGTNTGELFF. CDR3 in DNA: TGTGCCAGCAGTTACTCGGCGATAAAGGGGACGAACACCGGGGAGCTGTTTTTT.

The genes are TRBV7-9 and TRBJ2-3, with 12 bases aligning to TRBD2. This CDR3 spans 17 amino acids. J was trimmed by 3 bases and V by 5 bases; bases with no gene match: 9. Germline loops: CDR1 SEHNR, CDR2 FQNEAQ (reference sequence). CDR3 amino acids: CASSLRTSGMGTDTQYF. The CDR3, as DNA: TGTGCCAGCAGCCTTCGGACTAGCGGGATGGGGACAGATACGCAGTATTTT.

Turning to this clone: This same CDR3 is encoded by further DNA sequences in the sample. The V call is TRBV9, the J call TRBJ1-3; TRBD1 might be the D (6 bases). CDR1 and CDR2 (germline): SGDLS, YYNGEE. Trimming took off 0 bases at V and 2 bases at J, with 6 bases between the two ends. The CDR3 spans 14 residues. Here the CDR3 reads CASSVAGAGNTIYF. CDR3 sequence (DNA): TGTGCCAGCAGCGTAGCAGGGGCTGGAAACACCATATATTTT.

The chain joins TRBV4-1 to TRBJ2-3; the D is unclear. The V end lost 0 bases, the J end lost 3 bases, and 10 bases lay between the germline ends. CDR3 length equals 15 residues. Germline CDR1 is MGHRA and CDR2 is YSYEKL. Here the CDR3 DNA reads TGCGCCAGCAGCCAAGATCGACATACAACAGATACGCAGTATTTT. Translating gives CASSQDRHTTDTQYF.

CDR3 nucleotide sequence: TGTGCCAGTAGTGAGGTCTATAAGACCGAGCAGTACTTC. Translation: CASSEVYKTEQYF. This chain joins TRBV19 and TRBJ2-7; no definite D call. Germline values: CDR1 LNHDA, CDR2 SQIVND (reference sequence). CDR3 size: 13 residues. Trimming stripped 5 bases from V and 6 bases from J, with 14 bases between.

The chain joins TRBV12-3 or TRBV12-4 to TRBJ1-5, with 7 bases aligning to TRBD1. After removal of 6 bases from V and 11 bases from J, the junction contained 10 bases not matched to a gene. The CDR3 is made up of 13 amino acids. The CDR3 region has the DNA TGTGCCAGCAGCCCCGGGACAGCCGGGACCCAGCATTTT. Protein: CASSPGTAGTQHF.

Details on this clone: Other DNA variants within this sample encode the same CDR3. J is TRBJ2-7 and V is TRBV5-1; TRBD1 aligns across 8 bases. This CDR3 is built from 14 residues. Trimming at V came to 5 bases and at J to 3 bases, leaving 7 bases not matched to a gene. CDR1 is SGHRS, CDR2 YFSETQ, per germline. In DNA, the CDR3 is TGCGCCAGCAGGCCGACAGGGGACAGCTACGAGCAGTACTTC. Translation gives CASRPTGDSYEQYF.

This chain connects TRBV7-2 to TRBJ1-1; TRBD1 is a possible D gene (5 bases). The germline V and J ends were trimmed by 2 bases and 1 base, with 8 bases remaining between them. CDR3 size: 14 residues. Germline values: CDR1 SGHTA, CDR2 FQGNSA. The CDR3 coding sequence is TGTGCCAGCAGCTTACGACAGTCGAACACTGAAGCTTTCTTT. Translated, it gives CASSLRQSNTEAFF.

The rearrangement links TRBV6-6 to TRBJ1-1, with TRBD1 as a possible D gene (6 bases). V was trimmed by 7 bases and J by 6 bases, leaving 21 bases between them. Germline CDR1 is MNHNY and CDR2 is SVGAGI (reference sequence). This CDR3 contains 15 residues. This CDR3 is CASTPQQIYRAEAFF. The CDR3, as DNA: TGTGCCAGCACCCCACAGCAAATTTACAGGGCTGAAGCTTTCTTT.